The subject of this entry is one T cell receptor (beta chain). The antigen is undetermined. This record belongs to a study of cytomegalovirus exposure and HLA in healthy donors. Method: immunoSEQ multiplex PCR; TCRdb's copy keeps in-frame clones and lacks some. The sample yields fewer than 130,000 clones, approximately 90% seen once. Study-level findings and limits: The study put 150 to 200 TCR beta chains on its list as cytomegalovirus-associated. Through in vitro validation, three CMV-associated chains were shown to be specific for CMV antigens.

Germline V lookup: CDR1 SQVTM, CDR2 ANQGSEA. V gave up 7 bases and J gave up 4 bases; unmatched junction bases: 7. This CDR3 comprises 12 residues. The clonotype originates from a woman younger than 45 in good health and CMV-seropositive. Sample: PBMCs. The rearrangement links TRBV29-1 to TRBJ2-7; 7 bases fit TRBD1. CDR3 sequence (DNA): TGCAGCGCCCGGGACAGCACTTACGAGCAGTACTTC. Amino acid sequence: CSARDSTYEQYF.